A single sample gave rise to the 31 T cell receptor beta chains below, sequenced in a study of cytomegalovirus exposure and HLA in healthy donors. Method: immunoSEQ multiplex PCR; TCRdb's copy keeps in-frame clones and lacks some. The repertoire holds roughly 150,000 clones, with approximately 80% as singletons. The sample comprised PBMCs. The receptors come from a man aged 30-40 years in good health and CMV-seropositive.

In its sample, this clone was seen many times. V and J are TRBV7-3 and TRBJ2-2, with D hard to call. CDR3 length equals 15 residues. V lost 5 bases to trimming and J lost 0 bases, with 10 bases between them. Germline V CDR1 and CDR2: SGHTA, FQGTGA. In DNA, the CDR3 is TGTGCCAGCAGCCCCCTGGTAGCGAACACCGGGGAGCTGTTTTTT. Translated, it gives CASSPLVANTGELFF.

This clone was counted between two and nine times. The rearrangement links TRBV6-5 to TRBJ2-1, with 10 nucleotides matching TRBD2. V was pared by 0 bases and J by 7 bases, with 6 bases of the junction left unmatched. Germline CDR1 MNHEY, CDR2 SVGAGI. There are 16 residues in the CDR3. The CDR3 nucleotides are TGTGCCAGCAGTTACTCAGCGACTAGCGGGCCTAATGAGCAGTTCTTC. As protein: CASSYSATSGPNEQFF.

CDR3 region: CASSLYASPETQYF. CDR3 nucleotides: TGTGCCAGCAGCTTGTATGCGAGTCCGGAGACCCAGTACTTC. This chain uses TRBV5-6 with TRBJ2-5; D ambiguous. Trimming removed 1 base from V and 5 bases from J, with 12 bases in between. The CDR3 is 14 amino acids. Germline V gives CDR1 SGHDT, CDR2 YYEEEE.

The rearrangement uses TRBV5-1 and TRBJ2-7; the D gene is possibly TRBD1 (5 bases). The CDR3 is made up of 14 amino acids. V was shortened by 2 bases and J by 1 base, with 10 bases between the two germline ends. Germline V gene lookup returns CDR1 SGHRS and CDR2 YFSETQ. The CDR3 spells CASSLQDASYEQYF. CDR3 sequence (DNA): TGCGCCAGCAGCTTACAGGACGCGTCCTACGAGCAGTACTTC.

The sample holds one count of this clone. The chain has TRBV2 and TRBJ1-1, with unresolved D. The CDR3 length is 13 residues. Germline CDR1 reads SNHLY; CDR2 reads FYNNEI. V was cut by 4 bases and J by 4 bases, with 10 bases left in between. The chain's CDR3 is CASSGEASTEAFF. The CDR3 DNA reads TGTGCCAGCAGTGGAGAAGCGAGCACTGAAGCTTTCTTT.

This CDR3 reads CASRTTEGAGNNEQFF. The CDR3 bases are TGTGCCAGCAGGACAACCGAGGGGGCGGGCAACAATGAGCAGTTCTTC. The rearrangement uses TRBV25-1 and TRBJ2-1; 7 bases match TRBD1. Trimming at V came to 6 bases and at J to 5 bases, leaving 13 bases not matched to a gene. From germline, CDR1 is MGHDK and CDR2 SYGVNS. The CDR3 length is 16 residues.

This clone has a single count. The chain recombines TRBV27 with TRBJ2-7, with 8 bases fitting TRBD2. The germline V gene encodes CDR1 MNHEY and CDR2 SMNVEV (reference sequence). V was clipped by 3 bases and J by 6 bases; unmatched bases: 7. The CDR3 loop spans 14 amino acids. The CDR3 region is CASSFGGRQSEQYF. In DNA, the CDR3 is TGTGCCAGCAGTTTCGGCGGGAGGCAAAGCGAGCAGTACTTC.

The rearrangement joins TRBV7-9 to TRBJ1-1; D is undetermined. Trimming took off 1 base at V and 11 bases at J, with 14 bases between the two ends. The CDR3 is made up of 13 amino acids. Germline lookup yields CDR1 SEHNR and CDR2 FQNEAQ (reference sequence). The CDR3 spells CASSLGDKRGAFF. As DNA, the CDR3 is TGTGCCAGCAGCTTAGGCGATAAACGAGGGGCTTTCTTT. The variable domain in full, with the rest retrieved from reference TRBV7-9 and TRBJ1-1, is DTGVSQNPRHKITKRGQNVTFRCDPISEHNRLYWYRQTLGQGPEFLTYFQNEAQLEKSRLLSDRFSAERPKGSFSTLEIQRTEQGDSAMYLCASSLGDKRGAFFGQGTRLTVV.

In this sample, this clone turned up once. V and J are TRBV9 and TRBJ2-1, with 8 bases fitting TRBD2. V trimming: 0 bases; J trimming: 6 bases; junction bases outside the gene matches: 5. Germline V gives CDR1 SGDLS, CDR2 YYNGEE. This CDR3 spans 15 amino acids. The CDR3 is CASSVASGSRNEQFF. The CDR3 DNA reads TGTGCCAGCAGCGTAGCCAGCGGGAGTCGCAATGAGCAGTTCTTC.

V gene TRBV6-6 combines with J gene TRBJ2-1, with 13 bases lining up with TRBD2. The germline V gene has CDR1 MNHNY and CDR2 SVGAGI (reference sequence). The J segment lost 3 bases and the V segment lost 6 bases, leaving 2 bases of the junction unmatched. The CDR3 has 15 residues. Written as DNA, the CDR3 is TGTGCCAGCAGACGGACTAGCGGGGGCTACAATGAGCAGTTCTTC. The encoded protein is CASRRTSGGYNEQFF.

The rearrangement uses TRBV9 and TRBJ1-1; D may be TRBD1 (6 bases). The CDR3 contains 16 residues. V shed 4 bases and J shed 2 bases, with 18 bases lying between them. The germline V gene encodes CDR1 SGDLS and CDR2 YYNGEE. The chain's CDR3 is CASSRGVQGSNTEAFF. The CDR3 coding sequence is TGTGCCAGCAGCCGGGGGGTACAGGGTTCCAACACTGAAGCTTTCTTT.

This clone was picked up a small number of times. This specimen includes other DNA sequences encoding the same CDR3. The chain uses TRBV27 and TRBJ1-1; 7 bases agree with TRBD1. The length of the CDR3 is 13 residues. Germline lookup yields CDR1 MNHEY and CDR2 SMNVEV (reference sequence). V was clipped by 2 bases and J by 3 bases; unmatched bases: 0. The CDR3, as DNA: TGTGCCAGCAGTTTACAGGGGGACACTGAAGCTTTCTTT. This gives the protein CASSLQGDTEAFF.

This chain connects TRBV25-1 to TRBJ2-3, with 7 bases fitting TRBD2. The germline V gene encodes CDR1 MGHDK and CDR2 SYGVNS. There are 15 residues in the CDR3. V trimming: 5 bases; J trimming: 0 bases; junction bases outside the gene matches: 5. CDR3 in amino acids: CASSRGSGSTDTQYF. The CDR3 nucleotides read TGTGCCAGCAGTCGGGGTAGCGGGAGCACAGATACGCAGTATTTT. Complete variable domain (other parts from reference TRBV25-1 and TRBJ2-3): EADIYQTPRYLVIGTGKKITLECSQTMGHDKMYWYQQDPGMELHLIHYSYGVNSTEKGDLSSESTVSRIRTEHFPLTLESARPSHTSQYLCASSRGSGSTDTQYFGPGTRLTVL.

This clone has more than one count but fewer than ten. CDR3 DNA: TGTGCCAGCCTGAGGACAGGGTCCTACGAGCAGTACTTC. Amino acid sequence: CASLRTGSYEQYF. The chain has TRBV6-1 and TRBJ2-7; 8 bases match TRBD1. Germline loops: CDR1 MNHNS, CDR2 SASEGT. J gave up 1 base and V 8 bases, and 4 bases lay outside the gene matches. The CDR3 has 13 amino acids.

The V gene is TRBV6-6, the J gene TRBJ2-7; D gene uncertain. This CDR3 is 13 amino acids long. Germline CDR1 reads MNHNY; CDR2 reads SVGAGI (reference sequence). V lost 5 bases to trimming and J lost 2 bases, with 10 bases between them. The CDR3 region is CASSKILTYEQYF. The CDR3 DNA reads TGTGCCAGCAGTAAAATCTTAACCTACGAGCAGTACTTC.

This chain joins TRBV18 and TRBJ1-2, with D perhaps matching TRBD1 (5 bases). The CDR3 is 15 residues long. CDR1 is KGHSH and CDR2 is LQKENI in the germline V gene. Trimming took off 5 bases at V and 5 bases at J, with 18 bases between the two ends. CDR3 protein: CASSKNRQSEYGYTF. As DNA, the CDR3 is TGTGCCAGCTCAAAGAACCGACAGTCCGAGTATGGCTACACCTTC. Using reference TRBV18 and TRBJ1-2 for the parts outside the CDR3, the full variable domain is NAGVMQNPRHLVRRRGQEARLRCSPMKGHSHVYWYRQLPEEGLKFMVYLQKENIIDESGMPKERFSAEFPKEGPSILRIQQVVRGDSAAYFCASSKNRQSEYGYTFGSGTRLTVV.

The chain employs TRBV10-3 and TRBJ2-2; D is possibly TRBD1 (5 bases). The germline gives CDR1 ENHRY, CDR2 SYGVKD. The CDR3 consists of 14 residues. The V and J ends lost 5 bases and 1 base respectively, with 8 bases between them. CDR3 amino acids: CAISPQGNTGELFF. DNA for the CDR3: TGTGCCATCAGTCCCCAGGGGAACACCGGGGAGCTGTTTTTT.

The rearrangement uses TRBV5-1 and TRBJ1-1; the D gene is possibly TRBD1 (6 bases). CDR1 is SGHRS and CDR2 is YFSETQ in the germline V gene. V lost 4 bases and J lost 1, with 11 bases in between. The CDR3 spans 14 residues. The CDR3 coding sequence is TGCGCCAGCAGCGTGCCGGACAGGAACACTGAAGCTTTCTTT. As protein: CASSVPDRNTEAFF.

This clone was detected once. The CDR3 reads CASSIVAGGKYTGELFF. Written as DNA, the CDR3 is TGTGCCAGTAGTATAGTGGCGGGGGGGAAGTACACCGGGGAGCTGTTTTTT. The V and J genes are TRBV19 and TRBJ2-2, with 9 bases that match TRBD2. This CDR3 contains 17 residues. Germline V gives CDR1 LNHDA, CDR2 SQIVND (reference sequence). With 1 base clipped from V and 3 bases from J, the junction kept 6 bases outside the gene matches.

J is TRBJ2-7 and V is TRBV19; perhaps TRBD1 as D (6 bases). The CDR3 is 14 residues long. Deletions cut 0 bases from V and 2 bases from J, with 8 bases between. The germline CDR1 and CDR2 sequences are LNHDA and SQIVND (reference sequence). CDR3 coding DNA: TGTGCCAGTAGTATAGACAGGGGTCCCTACGAGCAGTACTTC. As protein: CASSIDRGPYEQYF.

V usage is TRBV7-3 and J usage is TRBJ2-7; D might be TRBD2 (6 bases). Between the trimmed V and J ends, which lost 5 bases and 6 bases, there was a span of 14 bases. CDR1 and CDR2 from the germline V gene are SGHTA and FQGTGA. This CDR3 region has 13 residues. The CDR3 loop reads CASSRGTLGEQYF. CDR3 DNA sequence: TGTGCCAGCAGCCGCGGGACGCTTGGCGAGCAGTACTTC.

This CDR3 is CARGPRGTDTQYF. In DNA form, the CDR3 reads TGTGCTAGAGGCCCCAGGGGCACAGATACGCAGTATTTT. This sequence joins TRBV19 and TRBJ2-3, with D possibly matching TRBD1 (5 bases). The CDR3 is 13 residues long. Looked up from germline, CDR1 is LNHDA and CDR2 is SQIVND (reference sequence). The full variable domain, rest sourced from reference TRBV19 and TRBJ2-3, is DGGITQSPKYLFRKEGQNVTLSCEQNLNHDAMYWYRQDPGQGLRLIYYSQIVNDFQKGDIAEGYSVSREKKESFPLTVTSAQKNPTAFYLCARGPRGTDTQYFGPGTRLTVL.

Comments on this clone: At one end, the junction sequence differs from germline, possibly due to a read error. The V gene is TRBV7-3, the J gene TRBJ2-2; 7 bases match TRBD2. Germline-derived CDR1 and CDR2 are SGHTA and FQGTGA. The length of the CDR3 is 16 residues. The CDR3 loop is CASSLTSGGNTGELFF. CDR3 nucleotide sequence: TGTGCCAGCAGCCTAACCTCGGGGGGGAACACCGGGGAGCTGTTTTTT.

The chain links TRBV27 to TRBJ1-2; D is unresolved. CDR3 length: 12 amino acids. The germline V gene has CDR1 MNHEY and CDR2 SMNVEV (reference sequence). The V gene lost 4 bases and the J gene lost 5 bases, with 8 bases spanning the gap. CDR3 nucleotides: TGTGCCAGCAGTTCTGACATGTATGGCTACACCTTC. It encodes CASSSDMYGYTF.

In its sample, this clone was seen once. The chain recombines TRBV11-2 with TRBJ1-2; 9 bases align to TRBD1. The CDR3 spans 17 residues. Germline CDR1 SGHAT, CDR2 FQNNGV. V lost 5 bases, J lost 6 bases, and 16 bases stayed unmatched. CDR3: CASSPIPEGTGTDGYTF. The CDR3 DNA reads TGTGCCAGCAGCCCCATCCCCGAAGGGACAGGGACGGATGGCTACACCTTC. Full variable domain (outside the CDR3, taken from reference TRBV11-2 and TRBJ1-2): EAGVAQSPRYKIIEKRQSVAFWCNPISGHATLYWYQQILGQGPKLLIQFQNNGVVDDSQLPKDRFSAERLKGVDSTLKIQPAKLEDSAVYLCASSPIPEGTGTDGYTFGSGTRLTVV.

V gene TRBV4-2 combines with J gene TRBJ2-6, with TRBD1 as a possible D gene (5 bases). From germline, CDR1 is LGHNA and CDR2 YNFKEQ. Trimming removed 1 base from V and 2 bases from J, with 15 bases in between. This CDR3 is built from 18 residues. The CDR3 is CASSQAMTQGAGANVLTF. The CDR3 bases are TGTGCCAGCAGCCAAGCCATGACGCAGGGCGCTGGGGCCAACGTCCTGACTTTC.

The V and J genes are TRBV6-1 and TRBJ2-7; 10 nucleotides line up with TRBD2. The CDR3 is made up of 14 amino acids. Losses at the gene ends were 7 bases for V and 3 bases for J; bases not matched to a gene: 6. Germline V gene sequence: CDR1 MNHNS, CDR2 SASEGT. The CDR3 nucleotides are TGTGCCAGCATCCTAGCGGGGGAGCGCTACGAGCAGTACTTC. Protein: CASILAGERYEQYF.

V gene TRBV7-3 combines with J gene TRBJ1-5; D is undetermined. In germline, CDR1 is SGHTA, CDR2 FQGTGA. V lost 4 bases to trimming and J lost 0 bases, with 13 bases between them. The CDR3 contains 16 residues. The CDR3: CASSYSAYYSNQPQHF. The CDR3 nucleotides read TGTGCCAGCAGCTATTCAGCGTACTATAGCAATCAGCCCCAGCATTTT.

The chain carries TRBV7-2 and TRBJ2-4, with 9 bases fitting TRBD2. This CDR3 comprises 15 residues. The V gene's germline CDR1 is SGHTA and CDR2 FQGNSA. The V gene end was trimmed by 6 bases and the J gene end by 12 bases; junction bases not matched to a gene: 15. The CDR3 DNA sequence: TGTGCCAGCAGGCTTACTAGCGGGTCGGGCGGGAGTCAGTACTTC. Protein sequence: CASRLTSGSGGSQYF.

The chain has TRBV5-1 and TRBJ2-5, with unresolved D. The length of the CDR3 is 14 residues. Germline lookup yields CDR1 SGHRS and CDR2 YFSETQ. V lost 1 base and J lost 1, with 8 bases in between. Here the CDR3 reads CASSLLLPQETQYF. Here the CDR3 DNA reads TGCGCCAGCAGCTTGTTACTACCCCAAGAGACCCAGTACTTC.

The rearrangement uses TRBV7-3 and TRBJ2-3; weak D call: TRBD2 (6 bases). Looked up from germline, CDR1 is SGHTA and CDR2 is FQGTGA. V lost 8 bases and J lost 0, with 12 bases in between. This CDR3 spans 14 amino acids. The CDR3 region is CASPAGSSTDTQYF. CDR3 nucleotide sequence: TGTGCCAGCCCCGCGGGATCTAGCACAGATACGCAGTATTTT.